This T cell receptor beta chain was found in a study of cytomegalovirus exposure and HLA in healthy donors. Assay: immunoSEQ multiplex PCR; the TCRdb copy retains only in-frame clones and omits some. This sample has 100,000 to 120,000 clones, with approximately 88% found just once. A remark on this clone: Its antigen is still unknown.

The study's findings and limits: Researchers catalogued roughly 150 TCR beta chains as cytomegalovirus-associated. Specificity of three CMV-associated chains for CMV antigens was verified in vitro. Subsequent analysis of the approximately 110 validation repertoires found a tendency for first-cohort TCR clusters to co-occur.

V shed 4 bases and J 2 bases; nucleotides not matched to a gene: 2. Germline assignment: CDR1 SGDLS and CDR2 YYNGEE. The CDR3 is made up of 15 amino acids. The donors were part of the 120-subject validation cohort, which stood apart from the roughly 700-subject first cohort. This clonotype was obtained from a woman aged 25 to 39 in good health and CMV-seropositive. The J gene is TRBJ2-1, the V gene TRBV9; 11 bases match TRBD1. Sequences were obtained from PBMCs. The CDR3 region is CASSLGQGAYNEQFF. CDR3 sequence (DNA): TGTGCCAGCAGCTTGGGACAGGGGGCCTACAATGAGCAGTTCTTC.